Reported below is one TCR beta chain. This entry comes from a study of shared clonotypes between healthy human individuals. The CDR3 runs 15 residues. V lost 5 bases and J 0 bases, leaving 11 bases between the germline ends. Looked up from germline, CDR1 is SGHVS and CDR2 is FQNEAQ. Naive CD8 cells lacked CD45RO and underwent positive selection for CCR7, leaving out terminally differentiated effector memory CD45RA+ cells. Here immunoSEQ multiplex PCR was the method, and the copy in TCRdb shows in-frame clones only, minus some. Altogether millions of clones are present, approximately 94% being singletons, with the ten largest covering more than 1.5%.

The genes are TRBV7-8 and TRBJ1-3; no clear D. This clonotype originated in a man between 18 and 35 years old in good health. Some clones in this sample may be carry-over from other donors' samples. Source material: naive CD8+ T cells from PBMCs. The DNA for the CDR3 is TGTGCCAGCAGCCGGATCCTACCCTCTGGAAACACCATATATTTT. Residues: CASSRILPSGNTIYF.